This T cell receptor beta chain was recovered during a study of OX40 agonist ivuxolimab in advanced cancers. About the study as a whole: Ivuxolimab was an agonistic, fully human IgG2 monoclonal antibody directed against OX40 (CD134), a costimulatory receptor. In the dose-escalation cohort, 82.7% of patients were male, and the mean age was approximately 60 years, with a range of about 23 to 85. Intravenous ivuxolimab was administered to patients every 2 weeks at six dose levels: 0.01, 0.1, 0.3, 1.5, 3 and 10 mg/kg. Of the approximately 50 dose-escalation patients, hepatocellular carcinoma was present in some 19, melanoma in approximately 15, renal cell carcinoma in 9 and head and neck cancer in 9. Prior anti-PD-1, anti-PD-L1 or anti-CTLA-4 therapy was permitted, and roughly two fifths of dose-escalation patients had received checkpoint inhibitors. The monotherapy dose-escalation portion (N ≈ 50 patients) of the phase I ivuxolimab trial is reported in the paper. The purpose of peripheral TCRbeta sequencing was to test whether ivuxolimab changed TCR sequence diversity and led to clonal T-cell expansion. Partial responses occurred in three dose-escalation patients, of whom one had hepatocellular carcinoma and two had cutaneous melanoma. Points the paper makes about the study in general: In partial responders in the 0.1-3.0 mg/kg groups, normalized peripheral clonal expansion was found to be among the lowest, especially among CD8+ T cells. Low levels of normalized T-cell clonal expansion were also seen in some nonresponding patients. At doses from 0.1 to 3.0 mg/kg, clonal expansion was seen in both CD4+ and CD8+ blood T cells between baseline and week 6. After ivuxolimab, expanded clones were on average more numerous among CD8+ T cells than among CD4+ T cells. The antigen specificity of the peripheral T cells that underwent clonal expansion was not determined.

Genomic DNA was isolated from the sorted cells so that the TCRbeta CDR3 region could be sequenced. The immunoSEQ Assay was used for sequencing of TCRbeta CDR3 regions. As stored in TCRdb, this immuneACCESS dataset retains in-frame rearrangements with V and J assigned. A fraction of the clones does not appear; measured against another copy, unresolved V genes explain less than half of the discrepancy, and the remainder lacks a known reason. The sample table holds 57,000 or so clones, of which approximately 90% were seen once. Roughly 1.1% of the sample comes from the top ten. Of note for this clone: The target of this receptor is not known. One junction end does not reproduce the germline sequence, and a read error may be involved.

The trial excluded patients who had a history of autoimmune disease or were on systemic immunosuppression. Peripheral blood for TCR sequencing was collected from all dose cohorts at baseline, on cycle 4 day 1, and on cycle 7 day 1. The samples were drawn from a first-in-human, open-label, multicenter phase I dose-escalation trial of ivuxolimab. Adults with locally advanced or metastatic melanoma, renal cell, hepatocellular, or head and neck squamous cell carcinoma were enrolled in the trial. Before TCR sequencing, CD4+ and CD8+ T cells were separately sorted from peripheral blood. Via the germline V gene, CDR1 is MRHNA and CDR2 SNTAGT. The CDR3 runs 17 amino acids, cysteine and phenylalanine included. The entry retains the CDR3 DNA only, 51 bases that are in frame from base 1.

The chain is assembled from TRBV6-4 and TRBJ2-6; the D gene cannot be named for sure. This clonotype was obtained from an adult with an advanced solid tumor such as melanoma, head and neck, liver or kidney cancer. The material was CD4+ or CD8+ T cells sorted from blood, obtained in a trial of the OX40 agonist ivuxolimab. The CDR3 protein sequence reads: CASSDSYKSSRANVLTF. The DNA sequence is TGTGCCAGCAGTGACTCGTATAAGAGCTCTAGGGCCAACGTCCTGACTTTC.